This TCR beta chain was identified in a study of T-cell memory formation after mild COVID-19. Findings and limits, study-wide: Clones that shrank (day 15 to 85) were balanced CD4/CD8, whereas later expanders leaned CD4+. Contracting clones localized mainly to CM and EM when CD4+ and mainly to EMRA when CD8+.

The CDR3 contains 13 residues. Germline-derived CDR1 and CDR2 are SGHVS and FNYEAQ. The J segment lost 6 bases and the V segment lost 5 bases, leaving 3 bases of the junction unmatched. This clonotype was observed at least ten times. What it binds is not known. 5'RACE, which relied on constant-segment primers, yielded TCR alpha and TCR beta cDNA libraries carrying sample barcodes and UMIs. TCRdb re-called the 5' RACE reads with MiXCR, one entry per CDR3 protein. The table includes about 470,000 distinct CDR3 sequences, around a sixth detected once. Sequencing was done on a sample of PBMCs or a T cell subset sorted from them (not recorded which). V gene TRBV7-6 combines with J gene TRBJ2-7; 11 bases are a match to TRBD1. The sequence derives from an adult woman who had mild COVID-19 (a few samples of this study predate the infection). Cell type and time point are not known. The CDR3 region is CASSQGTGGEQYF. The DNA of the CDR3 is TGTGCCAGCAGCCAGGGGACAGGGGGCGAGCAGTACTTC. The full variable domain, with the rest looked up from reference TRBV7-6 and TRBJ2-7, is GAGVSQSPRYKVTKRGQDVALRCDPISGHVSLYWYRQALGQGPEFLTYFNYEAQQDKSGLPNDRFSAERPEGSISTLTIQRTEQRDSAMYRCASSQGTGGEQYFGPGTRLTVT.